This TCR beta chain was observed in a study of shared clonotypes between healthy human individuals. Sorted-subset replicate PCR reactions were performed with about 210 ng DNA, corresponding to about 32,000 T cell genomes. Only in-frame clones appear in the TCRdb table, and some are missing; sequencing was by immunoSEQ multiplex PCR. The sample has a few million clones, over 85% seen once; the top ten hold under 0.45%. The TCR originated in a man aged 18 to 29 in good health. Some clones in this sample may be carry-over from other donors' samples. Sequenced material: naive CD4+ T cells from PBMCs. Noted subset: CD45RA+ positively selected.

The CDR3 region has the DNA TGTGCCAGCAGCGTAGGTAGGGCCCTTTACAATGAGCAGTTCTTC. This gives the protein CASSVGRALYNEQFF. J is TRBJ2-1 and V is TRBV11-3; D uncertain. CDR3 length equals 15 residues. The V end was cut by 5 bases, the J end by 4 bases, with 15 bases between. Germline lookup yields CDR1 SGHNT and CDR2 YENEEA.